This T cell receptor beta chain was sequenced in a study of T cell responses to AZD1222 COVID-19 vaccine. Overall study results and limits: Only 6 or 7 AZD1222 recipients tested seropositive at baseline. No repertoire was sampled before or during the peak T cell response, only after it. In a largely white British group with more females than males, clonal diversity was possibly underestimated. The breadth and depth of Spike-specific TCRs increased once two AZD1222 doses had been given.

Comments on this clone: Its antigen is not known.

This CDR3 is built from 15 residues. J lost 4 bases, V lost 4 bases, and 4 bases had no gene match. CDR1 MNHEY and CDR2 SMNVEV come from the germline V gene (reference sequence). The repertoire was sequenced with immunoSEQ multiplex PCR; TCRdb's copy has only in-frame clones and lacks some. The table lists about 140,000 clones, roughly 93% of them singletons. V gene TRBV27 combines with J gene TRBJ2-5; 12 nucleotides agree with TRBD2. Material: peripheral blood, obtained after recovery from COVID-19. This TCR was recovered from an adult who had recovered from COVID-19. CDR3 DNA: TGTGCCAGCAGTTCTCTACTAGCGGGAGGAGAGACCCAGTACTTC. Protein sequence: CASSSLLAGGETQYF.